One and the same sample provided the 30 T cell receptor beta chains below, sequenced in a study of T cells in Graves' hyperthyroidism and ophthalmopathy. From RNA transcripts, TCR beta CDR3 regions were amplified. The TCR CDR3 first-round RT-PCR relied on the HTBI primer set. TCRdb fed the multiplex PCR reads into MiXCR, producing one record per CDR3 protein. The data contain roughly 570,000 distinct CDR3 sequences, about 45% of them seen just once; the ten biggest clones take up about 8.3%. The sequenced sample was peripheral blood or thyroid tissue (not recorded which). The receptor source for this set is a woman between 18 and 29 years old with Graves' hyperthyroidism.

As for this clonotype: A much larger clone sits a single nucleotide away, making a read error possible. The chain joins TRBV7-2 to TRBJ1-5; weak D call: TRBD1 (6 bases). Trimming shortened V by 1 base and J by 5 bases, and 15 bases separated the two germline ends. Per the germline V gene, CDR1 is SGHTA and CDR2 is FQGNSA. The CDR3 is 16 amino acids. The CDR3 bases are TGTGCCAGCAGCTTAGATACAGGGTCCCTCTATCAGCCCCAGCATTTT. It is translated as CASSLDTGSLYQPQHF.

In this sample, this clonotype turned up many times. V and J are TRBV27 and TRBJ2-7; D is undetermined. CDR1 is MNHEY and CDR2 is SMNVEV in the germline V gene (reference sequence). There are 16 residues in the CDR3. V shed 2 bases and J shed 0 bases, with 14 bases lying between them. CDR3 residues: CASSLQPTAPSYEQYF. CDR3 DNA sequence: TGTGCCAGCAGTTTACAGCCGACGGCGCCCTCCTACGAGCAGTACTTC.

The table lists this clonotype with many counts. The V and J genes are TRBV18 and TRBJ1-2; 7 bases are shared with TRBD1. This CDR3 contains 13 residues. The ends lost 8 bases at V and 2 bases at J; junction bases unmatched: 5. CDR1 and CDR2 (germline): KGHSH, LQKENI. CDR3 in DNA: TGTGCCAGCAGCCCGGGACAGAACTATGGCTACACCTTC. It yields the protein CASSPGQNYGYTF.

The chain combines TRBV12-3 or TRBV12-4 with TRBJ1-1; tentative D call: TRBD1 (5 bases). V was pared by 5 bases and J by 3 bases, with 16 bases between. This CDR3 contains 15 residues. This CDR3 reads CASSRQQGAYTEAFF. DNA for the CDR3: TGTGCCAGCAGTCGCCAGCAGGGAGCGTACACTGAAGCTTTCTTT.

The gene calls are TRBV20-1 and TRBJ1-1; D is perhaps TRBD1 (5 bases). This CDR3 comprises 13 residues. V lost 3 bases and J 11 bases, leaving 19 bases between the germline ends. CDR1 and CDR2 from the germline V gene are DFQATT and SNEGSKA (reference sequence). CDR3 residues: CSASQGVGIEAFF. The CDR3 DNA reads as TGCAGTGCTAGTCAGGGTGTGGGCATAGAGGCTTTCTTT.

This clonotype was seen at least ten times. The chain uses TRBV20-1 and TRBJ1-2; the D gene is possibly TRBD1 (6 bases). CDR1 is DFQATT and CDR2 is SNEGSKA in the germline V gene (reference sequence). V was pared by 7 bases and J by 6 bases, with 15 bases between. This CDR3 region has 12 residues. In DNA form, the CDR3 reads TGCAGTGTCAGACGGGGGCCTGATGGCTACACCTTC. It encodes CSVRRGPDGYTF.

A remark on this clonotype: A much larger clone is a single base away; this may be a read error. The chain joins TRBV2 to TRBJ1-3, with a weak D call TRBD1 (5 bases). Germline loops: CDR1 SNHLY, CDR2 FYNNEI. CDR3 length: 15 residues. Trimming removed 5 bases from V and 0 bases from J, with 11 bases in between. The CDR3 sequence is CASSSRQNSGNTIYF. CDR3 bases: TGTGCCAGCAGTTCCCGACAGAACTCTGGAAACACCATATATTTT.

The V gene is TRBV2, the J gene TRBJ1-2, with TRBD1 identical over 10 bases. From germline, CDR1 is SNHLY and CDR2 FYNNEI. V lost 6 bases and J lost 5; bases outside the gene matches: 9. This CDR3 contains 15 residues. The CDR3 region has the DNA TGTGCCAGCAGCAACCGACAGGGACAGGGGTATGGCTACACCTTC. The encoded protein is CASSNRQGQGYGYTF.

V gene TRBV19 combines with J gene TRBJ1-1, with D unclear. There are 14 residues in the CDR3. V was clipped by 7 bases and J by 4 bases, with 16 bases between them. Germline loops: CDR1 LNHDA, CDR2 SQIVND (reference sequence). CDR3 loop: CASKVPGGSTEAFF. DNA for the CDR3: TGTGCCAGTAAGGTTCCTGGAGGGTCCACTGAAGCTTTCTTT.

The chain joins TRBV20-1 to TRBJ2-2; TRBD2 matches 8 bases. This CDR3 is 14 amino acids long. Germline V gene data show CDR1 as DFQATT and CDR2 as SNEGSKA (reference sequence). V shed 5 bases and J 11 bases; nucleotides not matched to a gene: 13. CDR3 in amino acids: CSADSGIPLGELFF. DNA for the CDR3: TGCAGTGCTGATAGCGGGATTCCCCTGGGCGAGCTGTTTTTT.

This clonotype was counted many times. The chain has TRBV5-4 and TRBJ1-1; no definite D call. The CDR3 consists of 15 residues. Germline V gives CDR1 SGHNT, CDR2 YYREEE (reference sequence). Trimming left V 4 bases short and J 2 bases short, with 15 bases between. CDR3 region: CASSPDINANTEAFF. The CDR3 nucleotides read TGTGCCAGCAGCCCGGATATCAACGCAAACACTGAAGCTTTCTTT.

The rearrangement links TRBV10-3 to TRBJ1-1; 7 bases map to TRBD1. V was clipped by 6 bases and J by 1 base; unmatched bases: 2. CDR3 length equals 13 residues. Germline V gene data show CDR1 as ENHRY and CDR2 as SYGVKD. CDR3 residues: CAIRAGGNTEAFF. The CDR3 bases are TGTGCCATCAGGGCAGGGGGGAACACTGAAGCTTTCTTT.

This clonotype was counted many times. The J gene is TRBJ2-5, the V gene TRBV7-3, with a weak D call TRBD1 (5 bases). Germline V gives CDR1 SGHTA, CDR2 FQGTGA. The CDR3 is 15 residues long. V was shortened by 1 base and J by 4 bases, with 13 bases between the two germline ends. The CDR3 reads CASSLKAGQPETQYF. CDR3 nucleotide sequence: TGTGCCAGCAGCTTAAAGGCAGGGCAGCCAGAGACCCAGTACTTC.

This clonotype was detected ten times or more. J is TRBJ2-7 and V is TRBV7-2; D may be TRBD2 (5 bases). This CDR3 contains 15 residues. Trimming stripped 7 bases from V and 4 bases from J, with 20 bases between. CDR1 is SGHTA, CDR2 FQGNSA, per germline. The CDR3 loop reads CASTPSGLGGYEQYF. The CDR3 DNA sequence: TGTGCCAGCACCCCGAGCGGCCTCGGTGGTTACGAGCAGTACTTC. The whole variable domain, remainder taken from reference TRBV7-2 and TRBJ2-7, is GAGVSQSPSNKVTEKGKDVELRCDPISGHTALYWYRQSLGQGLEFLIYFQGNSAPDKSGLPSDRFSAERTGGSVSTLTIQRTQQEDSAVYLCASTPSGLGGYEQYFGPGTRLTVT.

This clonotype was found many times. The chain recombines TRBV7-2 with TRBJ2-7, with 8 bases matching TRBD1. Germline-derived CDR1 and CDR2 are SGHTA and FQGNSA. The CDR3 has 15 residues. V lost 5 bases, J lost 4 bases, and 10 bases stayed unmatched. CDR3 amino acids: CASSTRLDREYEQYF. The CDR3 nucleotides read TGTGCCAGCAGCACCCGACTGGACAGGGAGTACGAGCAGTACTTC.

This clonotype was detected many times. V gene TRBV2 combines with J gene TRBJ1-2; perhaps TRBD1 as D (6 bases). The germline V gene has CDR1 SNHLY and CDR2 FYNNEI. Trimming pared 4 bases from V and 6 bases from J, leaving 12 bases between. The CDR3 has 13 amino acids. DNA for the CDR3: TGTGCCAGCAGTGCCTCAGGGGCTGATGGCTACACCTTC. Its translation is CASSASGADGYTF. Drawing the rest from reference TRBV2 and TRBJ1-2, the complete variable domain is EPEVTQTPSHQVTQMGQEVILRCVPISNHLYFYWYRQILGQKVEFLVSFYNNEISEKSEIFDDQFSVERPDGSNFTLKIRSTKLEDSAMYFCASSASGADGYTFGSGTRLTVV.

In this sample, this clonotype turned up many times. The chain employs TRBV29-1 and TRBJ1-5; D remains unclear. CDR3 length equals 13 residues. The germline V gene encodes CDR1 SQVTM and CDR2 ANQGSEA. V lost 4 bases, J lost 4 bases, and 11 bases lay in between. The CDR3 DNA is TGCAGCGTTGCCGATACAGAGAATCAGCCCCAGCATTTT. Translating gives CSVADTENQPQHF.

This clonotype was found once. V and J are TRBV7-6 and TRBJ2-5; 9 nucleotides align to TRBD2. The CDR3 spans 17 residues. The junction had 13 bases not matched to a gene; V was cut back by 5 bases and J by 3 bases. The germline CDR1 and CDR2 sequences are SGHVS and FNYEAQ. CDR3 nucleotides: TGTGCCAGCAGCCTTGTCCTTGCGAGACTAGCGGAAGAGACCCAGTACTTC. Its protein is CASSLVLARLAEETQYF.

Ten or more counts support this clonotype. The chain carries TRBV15 and TRBJ1-6; D is perhaps TRBD1 (5 bases). Trimming pared 0 bases from V and 9 bases from J, leaving 30 bases between. This CDR3 comprises 21 residues. Germline V lookup: CDR1 LNHNV, CDR2 YYDKDF (reference sequence). The CDR3 protein is CATSRDPGEGAHFLTFSPLHF. CDR3 sequence (DNA): TGTGCCACCAGCAGAGATCCGGGGGAGGGAGCCCATTTTCTCACTTTTTCACCCCTCCACTTT.

In its sample, this clonotype was seen a few times. The V and J genes are TRBV19 and TRBJ1-2, with D perhaps TRBD1 (5 bases). V lost 7 bases and J 5 bases, leaving 20 bases between the germline ends. The CDR3 consists of 15 residues. Germline V gene lookup returns CDR1 LNHDA and CDR2 SQIVND (reference sequence). The CDR3 loop is CASTLRGQDGYGYTF. The CDR3 DNA reads TGTGCCAGTACCCTACGGGGCCAGGATGGGTATGGCTACACCTTC.

Remarks on this clonotype: Just one base apart from a much larger clone, this may be a read error. This rearrangement joins TRBV6-1 to TRBJ2-5, with 8 positions matching TRBD2. The germline gives CDR1 MNHNS, CDR2 SASEGT. This CDR3 contains 16 residues. CDR3 coding DNA: TGTGCCAGCAGTTACGGGGGGGGTGGGTACCAAGAGACCCAGCACTTC. This encodes CASSYGGGGYQETQHF.

In the case of this clonotype: This sequence may be a read error, since a much larger clone differs from it by one base. The rearrangement joins TRBV25-1 to TRBJ1-1; 8 bases are a match to TRBD1. The germline CDR1 and CDR2 sequences are MGHDK and SYGVNS. The CDR3 length is 13 residues. CDR3 loop: CARSQGAFTEASF. In DNA form, the CDR3 reads TGTGCCAGATCTCAGGGGGCTTTTACTGAAGCTTCCTTT.

A word on this clonotype: One end of the junction fails to match germline, which may point to a read error. The chain joins TRBV7-3 to TRBJ2-7; 12 nucleotides align to TRBD2. The CDR3 extends over 15 amino acids. Per the germline V gene, CDR1 is SGHTA and CDR2 is FQGTGA. The CDR3: CASSQWTSGAYEQYF. The CDR3 nucleotides are TGCGCCAGCAGCCAATGGACTAGCGGGGCGTACGAGCAGTACTTC.

As to this clonotype: A much larger clone sits a single nucleotide away, making a read error possible. CDR3 in amino acids: CASRSTESKSPLHF. For the CDR3, the DNA is TGTGCCAGCAGATCCACAGAGAGTAAGTCACCCCTCCACTTT. The J gene is TRBJ1-6, the V gene TRBV7-9; D unclear. Looked up from germline, CDR1 is SEHNR and CDR2 is FQNEAQ (reference sequence). Trimming shortened V by 6 bases and J by 10 bases, and 16 bases separated the two germline ends. The CDR3 loop spans 14 amino acids.

This clonotype appeared many times. The chain employs TRBV19 and TRBJ1-5, with D uncertain. The CDR3 length is 14 residues. V lost 5 bases, J lost 2 bases, and 10 bases lay in between. Germline assignment: CDR1 LNHDA and CDR2 SQIVND (reference sequence). As DNA, the CDR3 is TGTGCCAGTAGTCCCCGGAGCGGCAATCAGCCCCAGCATTTT. Its translation: CASSPRSGNQPQHF.

The chain carries TRBV7-2 and TRBJ2-3, with D possibly matching TRBD2 (5 bases). Trimming left V 7 bases short and J 3 bases short, with 14 bases between. The length of the CDR3 is 14 residues. The germline V gene has CDR1 SGHTA and CDR2 FQGNSA. The CDR3 DNA reads TGTGCCAGCACCCCTGGGAGTACGACAGATACGCAGTATTTT. It encodes CASTPGSTTDTQYF.

About this clonotype itself: A junction boundary mismatches the germline segment, possibly from a read error. The chain carries TRBV7-9 and TRBJ2-7, with D unclear. The CDR3 spans 11 residues. Germline-derived CDR1 and CDR2 are SEHNR and FQNEAQ (reference sequence). This CDR3 is CASSLSEEQHF. In DNA form, the CDR3 reads TGTGCCAGCAGCCTATCCGAGGAGCAGCACTTC.

This clonotype was counted many times. The V call is TRBV6-6, the J call TRBJ1-1; D perhaps matches TRBD1 (5 bases). The CDR3 loop spans 17 amino acids. The V gene's germline CDR1 is MNHNY and CDR2 SVGAGI (reference sequence). V lost 0 bases and J lost 1, with 15 bases in between. The CDR3 nucleotides read TGTGCCAGCAGTTACTCTTTAGTAAATGGGGGGAACACTGAAGCTTTCTTT. Its translation: CASSYSLVNGGNTEAFF.

The chain is built from TRBV4-3 and TRBJ2-2, with D tentatively TRBD1 or TRBD2 (5 bases each). This CDR3 comprises 17 residues. Looked up from germline, CDR1 is LGHNA and CDR2 is YSLEER. Trimming removed 2 bases at V and 5 bases at J, with 18 bases between. The CDR3 sequence: CASSQQEGWASTGELFF. In DNA form, the CDR3 reads TGCGCCAGCAGCCAACAAGAGGGGTGGGCGAGTACCGGGGAGCTGTTTTTT.

This clonotype was found many times. The chain is built from TRBV7-9 and TRBJ1-1, with a weak D call TRBD1 (5 bases). V was clipped by 6 bases and J by 0 bases, with 17 bases between them. CDR3 size: 16 residues. Germline V gene sequence: CDR1 SEHNR, CDR2 FQNEAQ (reference sequence). CDR3: CASRAKVTALNTEAFF. CDR3 in DNA: TGTGCCAGCAGAGCGAAAGTGACAGCCCTGAACACTGAAGCTTTCTTT.